The 2 T cell receptor beta chains presented below share a single source sample, sequenced in a study of blood T cells in healthy people across ages. A second PCR of about 6 to 12 cycles used a sample-barcoded 5' primer and a J-beta primer mix. In TCRdb, the 5' RACE reads were re-called with MiXCR into one record per CDR3 protein. Counted here are about 1,800,000 distinct CDR3 sequences, over 25% occurring once; the ten biggest clones make up around 7.7%. Sequenced sample: blood. Receptors originate from a woman in her 30s in good health.

The CDR3 loop reads CSVELERVWAREQYF. DNA for the CDR3: TGCAGCGTTGAACTCGAGCGAGTCTGGGCGAGGGAGCAGTACTTC. V is TRBV29-1 and J is TRBJ2-7, with no clear D. The germline CDR1 and CDR2 sequences are SQVTM and ANQGSEA. The V and J ends lost 2 bases and 7 bases respectively, with 21 bases between them. The CDR3 has 15 residues.

This clonotype was counted ten times or more. This sequence joins TRBV4-1 and TRBJ2-1, with TRBD2 matching 8 bases. V lost 2 bases and J lost 4; bases outside the gene matches: 7. Looked up from germline, CDR1 is MGHRA and CDR2 is YSYEKL. This CDR3 region has 16 residues. CDR3 nucleotides: TGCGCCAGCAGCCAATTCAGCGGGGGAACTTACAATGAGCAGTTCTTC. It codes for CASSQFSGGTYNEQFF.